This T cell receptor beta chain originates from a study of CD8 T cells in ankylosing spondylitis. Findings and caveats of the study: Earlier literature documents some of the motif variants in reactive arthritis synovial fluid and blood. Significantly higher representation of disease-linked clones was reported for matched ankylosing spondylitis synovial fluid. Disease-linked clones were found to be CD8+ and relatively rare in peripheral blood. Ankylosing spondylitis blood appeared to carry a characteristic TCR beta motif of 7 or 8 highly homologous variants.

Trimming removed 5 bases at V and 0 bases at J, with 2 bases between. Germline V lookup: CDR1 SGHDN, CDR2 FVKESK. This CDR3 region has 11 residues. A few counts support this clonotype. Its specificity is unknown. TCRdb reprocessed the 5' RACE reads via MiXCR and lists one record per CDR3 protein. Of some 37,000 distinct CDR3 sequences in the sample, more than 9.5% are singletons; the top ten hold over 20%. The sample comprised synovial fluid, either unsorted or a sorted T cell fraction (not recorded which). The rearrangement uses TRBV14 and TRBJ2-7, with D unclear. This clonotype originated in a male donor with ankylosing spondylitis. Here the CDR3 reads CASSTSYEQYF. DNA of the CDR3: TGTGCCAGCAGCACCTCCTACGAGCAGTACTTC.